This T cell receptor beta chain was retrieved from a study of molecular identifiers for immune sequencing clone quantification. As regards this clonotype: Its specificity is unknown. This may be a read error, as it is one base from a much larger clone.

Trimming removed 5 bases from V and 2 bases from J; junction bases left unmatched: 9. The CDR3 contains 17 residues. Study-level results: Single-cell amounts of spiked Jurkat TCR RNA were reportedly detectable among over 750,000 naive cells.

The use of previously described methods and listed TCR primers produced the bulk TCR libraries. Each CDR3 protein is one row after TCRdb ran MiXCR on the PCR reads. This table holds over 65,000 distinct CDR3 sequences, roughly 25% found once. The chain is built from TRBV12-3 or TRBV12-4 and TRBJ2-3; 11 bases map to TRBD2. Sequencing used naive CD8+ T cells from blood, with Jurkat cell RNA spiked in. The subset here: FACS-sorted CD8+CD4-CCR7+CD45RA+ naive T cells. This TCR was sampled from a human donor in good health. Some libraries in this study had Jurkat cell RNA spiked in. CDR3 residues: CASSPWSLAGDTDTQYF. Written as DNA, the CDR3 is TGTGCCAGCAGTCCCTGGTCACTAGCGGGGGACACAGATACGCAGTATTTT.